Shown below are 29 T cell receptor beta chains from a single sample sequenced in a study of blood T cell repertoires in COVID-19. The table came from immunoSEQ multiplex PCR; TCRdb's copy has only in-frame clones and leaves some out. Among 200,000 to 300,000 clones listed, around 90% were seen once. Material for sequencing was peripheral blood. All receptors come from a human donor in a cohort sampled during active COVID-19.

DNA for the CDR3: TGTGCCACCAGCAGAGATCGGTACAGGTTGAACACTGAAGCTTTCTTT. Translation: CATSRDRYRLNTEAFF. The chain links TRBV15 to TRBJ1-1; tentatively, D is TRBD1 (5 bases). V lost 0 bases, J lost 0 bases, and 11 bases lay in between. The CDR3 contains 16 residues. Germline values: CDR1 LNHNV, CDR2 YYDKDF (reference sequence).

This clone has just one count. This sequence joins TRBV15 and TRBJ1-1; D not certain. Trimming removed 1 base from V and 1 base from J, with 7 bases in between. Germline-derived CDR1 and CDR2 are LNHNV and YYDKDF (reference sequence). This CDR3 region has 14 residues. Written as DNA, the CDR3 is TGTGCCACCAGCAGAGTACACCAGAACACTGAAGCTTTCTTT. Amino acids: CATSRVHQNTEAFF.

This chain connects TRBV5-6 to TRBJ2-7; D gene unclear. V dropped 4 bases and J dropped 0 bases, with 5 bases sitting between them. Germline CDR1 reads SGHDT; CDR2 reads YYEEEE. The CDR3 sequence is 12 residues long. The chain's CDR3 is CASSQNSYEQYF. In DNA, the CDR3 is TGTGCCAGCAGCCAAAACTCCTACGAGCAGTACTTC.

The chain carries TRBV10-2 and TRBJ2-1; TRBD2 aligns across 10 bases. The ends lost 4 bases at V and 4 bases at J; junction bases unmatched: 1. The germline V gene encodes CDR1 WSHSY and CDR2 SAAADI. This CDR3 has 14 amino acids. CDR3 loop: CASSASGGYNEQFF. The DNA of the CDR3 is TGCGCCAGCAGTGCTAGCGGGGGTTACAATGAGCAGTTCTTC.

The chain links TRBV18 to TRBJ2-3; D unclear. With 0 bases removed from V and 6 bases from J, the gap between germline ends came to 7 bases. This CDR3 region has 13 residues. Germline CDR1 is KGHSH and CDR2 is LQKENI. Here the CDR3 DNA reads TGTGCCAGCTCACCACCGAGGTCCGATACGCAGTATTTT. Amino acid sequence: CASSPPRSDTQYF.

This rearrangement joins TRBV7-9 to TRBJ2-5; 7 bases line up with TRBD1. Losses at the gene ends were 5 bases for V and 2 bases for J; bases not matched to a gene: 8. CDR1 is SEHNR and CDR2 is FQNEAQ in the germline V gene (reference sequence). This CDR3 contains 15 residues. For the CDR3, the DNA is TGTGCCAGCAGCCCAAGGGGGCAGGGACAAGAGACCCAGTACTTC. Protein sequence: CASSPRGQGQETQYF.

This clone has only a few counts. This chain uses TRBV9 with TRBJ2-1, with D possibly being TRBD1 (5 bases). CDR3 size: 13 residues. Germline-derived CDR1 and CDR2 are SGDLS and YYNGEE. Trimming pared 4 bases from V and 10 bases from J, leaving 15 bases between. CDR3 loop: CASSSTGMGEQFF. The CDR3 bases are TGTGCCAGCAGCAGCACAGGAATGGGGGAGCAGTTCTTC. Together with reference TRBV9 and TRBJ2-1, the CDR3 gives the full variable domain: DSGVTQTPKHLITATGQRVTLRCSPRSGDLSVYWYQQSLDQGLQFLIQYYNGEERAKGNILERFSAQQFPDLHSELNLSSLELGDSALYFCASSSTGMGEQFFGPGTRLTVL.

A single count supports this clone. The J gene is TRBJ2-7, the V gene TRBV27; tentative D call: TRBD1 (5 bases). In germline, CDR1 is MNHEY, CDR2 SMNVEV (reference sequence). Trimming removed 2 bases from V and 2 bases from J, with 7 bases in between. The CDR3 contains 13 residues. The chain's CDR3 is CASSLQGPYEQYF. The CDR3, as DNA: TGTGCCAGCAGTTTACAGGGTCCCTACGAGCAGTACTTC.

The chain carries TRBV5-5 and TRBJ1-1; no reliable D call. The CDR3 is 13 residues long. V shed 2 bases and J shed 3 bases, with 8 bases lying between them. From germline, CDR1 is SGHKS and CDR2 YYEKEE (reference sequence). This CDR3 reads CASSLFGDTEAFF. The CDR3 DNA reads as TGTGCCAGCAGCTTATTTGGAGACACTGAAGCTTTCTTT.

The chain carries TRBV19 and TRBJ2-5; possibly TRBD1 for D (7 bases). V lost 9 bases and J lost 7, with 12 bases in between. Germline loops: CDR1 LNHDA, CDR2 SQIVND (reference sequence). This CDR3 has 11 amino acids. CDR3 DNA sequence: TGTGCCAGCATGGAGGGGGCGACCCAGTACTTC. Translation gives CASMEGATQYF.

The rearrangement uses TRBV6-1 and TRBJ1-5; 9 nucleotides line up with TRBD1. This CDR3 has 18 amino acids. Germline trimming cut 4 bases from V and 0 bases from J; bases unmatched to any gene: 10. CDR1 is MNHNS, CDR2 SASEGT, per germline. CDR3 nucleotides: TGTGCCAGCAGTGGAGGGACAGGGTCATCACTTAGCAATCAGCCCCAGCATTTT. Amino acids: CASSGGTGSSLSNQPQHF.

V and J are TRBV5-6 and TRBJ2-3, with no clear D. Germline V gives CDR1 SGHDT, CDR2 YYEEEE. CDR3 length: 14 residues. V shed 0 bases and J shed 2 bases, with 7 bases lying between them. The CDR3 loop reads CASSLVPSTDTQYF. CDR3 nucleotide sequence: TGTGCCAGCAGCTTGGTCCCGTCCACAGATACGCAGTATTTT.

J is TRBJ2-7 and V is TRBV27; weak D call: TRBD2 (5 bases). V lost 2 bases to trimming and J lost 6 bases, with 11 bases between them. The CDR3 totals 13 residues. The germline gives CDR1 MNHEY, CDR2 SMNVEV (reference sequence). CDR3 sequence reads: CASSLVGGLEQYF. For the CDR3, the DNA is TGTGCCAGCAGTTTAGTCGGAGGACTCGAGCAGTACTTC.

The rearrangement uses TRBV5-1 and TRBJ1-1; maybe TRBD1 (6 bases). CDR1 and CDR2 from the germline V gene are SGHRS and YFSETQ. Trimming stripped 4 bases from V and 4 bases from J, with 14 bases between. The CDR3 runs 14 residues. CDR3 bases: TGCGCCAGCAGCCTCCGGACAGAGGGCACTGAAGCTTTCTTT. Translating it yields CASSLRTEGTEAFF.

This clone has just a few counts. Other DNA sequences of this sample code for an identical CDR3. The chain carries TRBV4-2 and TRBJ2-5, with 12 bases aligning to TRBD2. V was clipped by 3 bases and J by 5 bases; unmatched bases: 7. The CDR3 contains 16 residues. Germline-derived CDR1 and CDR2 are LGHNA and YNFKEQ. CDR3 protein: CASSQRLAGGGETQYF. DNA for the CDR3: TGTGCCAGCAGCCAGCGGCTAGCGGGAGGGGGTGAGACCCAGTACTTC.

This clone appeared once. J is TRBJ1-3 and V is TRBV3-1 (or the pseudogene TRBV3-2); D ambiguous. Germline V CDR1 and CDR2: LGHDT, YNNKEL (reference sequence). Trimming took 0 bases from V and 4 from J, leaving 10 bases between them. The CDR3 spans 15 residues. The DNA for the CDR3 is TGTGCCAGCAGCCAAGAAACAGCCCGAGGAAACACCATATATTTT. Its protein is CASSQETARGNTIYF.

This chain links TRBV28 with TRBJ2-7, with TRBD1 as a possible D gene (6 bases). The CDR3 consists of 14 residues. V lost 10 bases to trimming and J lost 6 bases, with 22 bases between them. Germline CDR1 is MDHEN and CDR2 is SYDVKM. CDR3 in DNA: TGTGCCACGCTTAGAGATCCAGGGGCTCTCGAGCAGTACTTC. Translation gives CATLRDPGALEQYF. Full variable domain (missing parts from reference TRBV28 and TRBJ2-7): DVKVTQSSRYLVKRTGEKVFLECVQDMDHENMFWYRQDPGLGLRLIYFSYDVKMKEKGDIPEGYSVSREKKERFSLILESASTNQTSMYLCATLRDPGALEQYFGPGTRLTVT.

V is TRBV6-1 and J is TRBJ1-1; D may be TRBD1 (6 bases). CDR3 length equals 18 residues. The V gene's germline CDR1 is MNHNS and CDR2 SASEGT. The V end was cut by 4 bases, the J end by 2 bases, with 23 bases between. CDR3 sequence reads: CASSGPTDRQAYNTEAFF. In DNA, the CDR3 is TGTGCCAGCAGTGGACCCACCGATCGACAGGCGTATAACACTGAAGCTTTCTTT.

The chain links TRBV3-1 (or the pseudogene TRBV3-2) to TRBJ2-3, with a weak D call TRBD1 (5 bases). V lost 1 base and J 2 bases, leaving 13 bases between the germline ends. The CDR3 is made up of 16 amino acids. CDR1 and CDR2 (germline): LGHDT, YNNKEL (reference sequence). CDR3 sequence reads: CASSQGGALPTDTQYF. As DNA, the CDR3 is TGTGCCAGCAGCCAAGGTGGGGCCCTACCCACAGATACGCAGTATTTT.

The rearrangement joins TRBV5-4 to TRBJ1-2, with unresolved D. V was clipped by 0 bases and J by 10 bases, with 16 bases between them. Germline CDR1 and CDR2: SGHNT and YYREEE (reference sequence). This CDR3 region has 14 residues. The CDR3 nucleotides are TGTGCCAGCAGCTTGGACCGCGTTATGGAGGACTACACCTTC. Translating it yields CASSLDRVMEDYTF.

In DNA, the CDR3 is TGTGCCTCCCTCCCGGTGGCAGGGGGGGAAAAACTGTTTTTT. It is translated as CASLPVAGGEKLFF. The chain combines TRBV19 with TRBJ1-4, with 7 bases matching TRBD1. The CDR3 has 14 residues. The V gene end was trimmed by 11 bases and the J gene end by 8 bases; junction bases not matched to a gene: 14. Germline V gene sequence: CDR1 LNHDA, CDR2 SQIVND (reference sequence).

CDR3 region: CASRGGIHEQYF. CDR3 DNA sequence: TGTGCCAGCAGGGGGGGGATCCACGAGCAGTACTTC. The rearrangement links TRBV6-5 to TRBJ2-7; 7 nucleotides match TRBD2. CDR1 is MNHEY and CDR2 is SVGAGI in the germline V gene. V was pared by 6 bases and J by 5 bases, with 4 bases of the junction left unmatched. This CDR3 is 12 amino acids long.

The chain uses TRBV11-2 and TRBJ1-6; weak D call: TRBD1 (5 bases). This CDR3 is 13 amino acids long. V was pared by 10 bases and J by 9 bases, with 16 bases between. Germline assignment: CDR1 SGHAT and CDR2 FQNNGV. CDR3 amino acids: CAIQLNRGSPLHF. In DNA form, the CDR3 reads TGTGCCATCCAGCTTAATAGGGGTTCACCCCTCCACTTT.

CDR3 residues: CASSHPAQGRQPQHF. CDR3 coding DNA: TGTGCCAGCAGCCACCCGGCCCAGGGGCGACAGCCCCAGCATTTT. The J gene is TRBJ1-5, the V gene TRBV2; D perhaps matches TRBD1 (6 bases). Germline-derived CDR1 and CDR2 are SNHLY and FYNNEI. This CDR3 contains 15 residues. Trimming stripped 6 bases from V and 7 bases from J, with 19 bases between.

The chain links TRBV5-1 to TRBJ1-4; 8 bases fit TRBD1. The CDR3 has 16 amino acids. From germline, CDR1 is SGHRS and CDR2 YFSETQ. V gave up 0 bases and J gave up 3 bases; unmatched junction bases: 4. The CDR3 here is CASSLAPQGANEKLFF. The DNA for the CDR3 is TGCGCCAGCAGCTTGGCGCCACAGGGGGCTAATGAAAAACTGTTTTTT.

The chain couples TRBV11-1 to TRBJ2-3; 8 bases align to TRBD2. The germline V gene has CDR1 SGHAT and CDR2 FQDESV (reference sequence). This CDR3 is 16 amino acids long. The V and J ends lost 2 bases and 0 bases, in that order; junction bases with no gene match: 4. CDR3 bases: TGTGCCAGCAGCTTATTAGGCGGGAGGAGCACAGATACGCAGTATTTT. It codes for CASSLLGGRSTDTQYF.

The rearrangement links TRBV3-1 (or the pseudogene TRBV3-2) to TRBJ2-3; 8 bases agree with TRBD2. This CDR3 comprises 22 residues. V lost 1 base and J lost 5; bases outside the gene matches: 26. CDR1 is LGHDT, CDR2 YNNKEL, per germline (reference sequence). This chain's CDR3 is CASSQGTGRVRREGLLLDTQYF. CDR3 DNA: TGTGCCAGCAGCCAAGGGACTGGTCGAGTTCGTCGGGAGGGCCTTTTATTAGATACGCAGTATTTT.

The chain links TRBV7-2 to TRBJ2-6, with 7 bases identical to TRBD1. CDR3 length equals 18 residues. V gave up 5 bases and J gave up 0 bases; unmatched junction bases: 10. Germline CDR1 reads SGHTA; CDR2 reads FQGNSA. The CDR3 coding sequence is TGTGCCAGCAGCCGCCGGGGACAGAAAATCTCTGGGGCCAACGTCCTGACTTTC. Encoded protein: CASSRRGQKISGANVLTF.

The chain couples TRBV5-8 to TRBJ1-1; D is undetermined. The V and J ends lost 5 bases and 4 bases respectively, with 15 bases between them. CDR3 size: 14 residues. In germline, CDR1 is SGHTS, CDR2 YDEGEE. In DNA form, the CDR3 reads TGTGCCAGCAGGTTAGGCGGGCTGGGCACTGAAGCTTTCTTT. It translates to CASRLGGLGTEAFF.